Given below is one TCR beta chain in context. Its antigen is as yet unknown. This sample stems from a study of identical twins. Findings and caveats of the study: Surplus twin overlap in beta out-of-frame sequences was less pronounced. Potential partial confounding of zero-insertion analyses by invariant MAIT and iNKT cells was noted.

TCRdb recomputed calls from the 5' RACE reads with MiXCR, one row per CDR3 protein. The sample has roughly 350,000 distinct CDR3 sequences, about 10% seen once. This CDR3 spans 15 amino acids. The V end lost 6 bases, the J end lost 3 bases, and 15 bases lay between the germline ends. Germline V lookup: CDR1 SGHNT, CDR2 YENEEA. This receptor was taken from a woman between 45 and 60 years old in good health. V is TRBV11-3 and J is TRBJ2-1, with a tentative D call TRBD1 (6 bases). Sequenced sample: naive T cells sorted from blood. CDR3 protein: CASRVGRGDYNEQFF. The CDR3 bases are TGTGCCAGCAGGGTTGGCAGGGGCGACTACAATGAGCAGTTCTTC.